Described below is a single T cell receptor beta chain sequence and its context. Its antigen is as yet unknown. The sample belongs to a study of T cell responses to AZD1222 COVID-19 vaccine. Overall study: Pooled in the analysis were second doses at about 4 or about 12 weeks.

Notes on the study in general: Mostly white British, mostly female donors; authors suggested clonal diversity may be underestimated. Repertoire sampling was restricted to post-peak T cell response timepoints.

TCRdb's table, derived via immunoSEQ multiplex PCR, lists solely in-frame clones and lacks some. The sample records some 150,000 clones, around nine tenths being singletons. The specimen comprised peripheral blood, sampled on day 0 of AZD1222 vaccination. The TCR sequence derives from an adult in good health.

The CDR3 region is CASSEVGGSNQPQHF. In DNA, the CDR3 is TGTGCCAGCAGTGAAGTAGGGGGTAGCAATCAGCCCCAGCATTTT. V gene TRBV2 combines with J gene TRBJ1-5; D possibly corresponds to TRBD1 (6 bases). The germline CDR1 and CDR2 sequences are SNHLY and FYNNEI. This CDR3 is 15 amino acids long. The V and J ends lost 1 base and 0 bases respectively, with 7 bases between them. Full variable domain (outside the CDR3, taken from reference TRBV2 and TRBJ1-5): EPEVTQTPSHQVTQMGQEVILRCVPISNHLYFYWYRQILGQKVEFLVSFYNNEISEKSEIFDDQFSVERPDGSNFTLKIRSTKLEDSAMYFCASSEVGGSNQPQHFGDGTRLSIL.